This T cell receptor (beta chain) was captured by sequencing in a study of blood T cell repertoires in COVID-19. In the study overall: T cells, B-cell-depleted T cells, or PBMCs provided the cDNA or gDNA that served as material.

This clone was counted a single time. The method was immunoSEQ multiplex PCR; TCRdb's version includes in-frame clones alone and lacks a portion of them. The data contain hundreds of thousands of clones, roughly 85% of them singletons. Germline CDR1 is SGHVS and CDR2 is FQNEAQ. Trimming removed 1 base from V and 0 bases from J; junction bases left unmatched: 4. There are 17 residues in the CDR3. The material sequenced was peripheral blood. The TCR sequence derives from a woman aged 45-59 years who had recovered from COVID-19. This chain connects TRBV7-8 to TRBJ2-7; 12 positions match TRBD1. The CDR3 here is CASSLVGQGAGSYEQYF. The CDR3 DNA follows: TGTGCCAGCAGCTTAGTGGGACAGGGGGCCGGCTCCTACGAGCAGTACTTC.